This TCR beta chain was sequenced in a study of T cell repertoires in cytomegalovirus infection. The study, taken as a whole, reports: HLA-C-restricted TCR beta clonotypes specific for CMV led the ex vivo response. Carriers of CMV and the relevant HLA type were discriminated by public TCR beta frequency.

CDR3 length: 12 amino acids. Germline V gene lookup returns CDR1 SQVTM and CDR2 ANQGSEA. The germline V and J ends were trimmed by 1 base and 3 bases, with 6 bases remaining between them. As for this clonotype: Its antigen is unidentified.

TCRdb reprocessed the reads with MiXCR, giving one entry per CDR3 protein. Altogether about 310,000 distinct CDR3 sequences are present, roughly 17% being singletons, with the ten largest covering approximately 12%. Source material: PBMCs. V usage is TRBV29-1 and J usage is TRBJ2-5; no clear D. The sequence was obtained from a human donor in good health (CMV status not recorded). Some clones in this sample may be carry-over from other donors' samples. This CDR3 reads CSVEAWEETQYF. CDR3 coding DNA: TGCAGCGTTGAAGCCTGGGAAGAGACCCAGTACTTC.